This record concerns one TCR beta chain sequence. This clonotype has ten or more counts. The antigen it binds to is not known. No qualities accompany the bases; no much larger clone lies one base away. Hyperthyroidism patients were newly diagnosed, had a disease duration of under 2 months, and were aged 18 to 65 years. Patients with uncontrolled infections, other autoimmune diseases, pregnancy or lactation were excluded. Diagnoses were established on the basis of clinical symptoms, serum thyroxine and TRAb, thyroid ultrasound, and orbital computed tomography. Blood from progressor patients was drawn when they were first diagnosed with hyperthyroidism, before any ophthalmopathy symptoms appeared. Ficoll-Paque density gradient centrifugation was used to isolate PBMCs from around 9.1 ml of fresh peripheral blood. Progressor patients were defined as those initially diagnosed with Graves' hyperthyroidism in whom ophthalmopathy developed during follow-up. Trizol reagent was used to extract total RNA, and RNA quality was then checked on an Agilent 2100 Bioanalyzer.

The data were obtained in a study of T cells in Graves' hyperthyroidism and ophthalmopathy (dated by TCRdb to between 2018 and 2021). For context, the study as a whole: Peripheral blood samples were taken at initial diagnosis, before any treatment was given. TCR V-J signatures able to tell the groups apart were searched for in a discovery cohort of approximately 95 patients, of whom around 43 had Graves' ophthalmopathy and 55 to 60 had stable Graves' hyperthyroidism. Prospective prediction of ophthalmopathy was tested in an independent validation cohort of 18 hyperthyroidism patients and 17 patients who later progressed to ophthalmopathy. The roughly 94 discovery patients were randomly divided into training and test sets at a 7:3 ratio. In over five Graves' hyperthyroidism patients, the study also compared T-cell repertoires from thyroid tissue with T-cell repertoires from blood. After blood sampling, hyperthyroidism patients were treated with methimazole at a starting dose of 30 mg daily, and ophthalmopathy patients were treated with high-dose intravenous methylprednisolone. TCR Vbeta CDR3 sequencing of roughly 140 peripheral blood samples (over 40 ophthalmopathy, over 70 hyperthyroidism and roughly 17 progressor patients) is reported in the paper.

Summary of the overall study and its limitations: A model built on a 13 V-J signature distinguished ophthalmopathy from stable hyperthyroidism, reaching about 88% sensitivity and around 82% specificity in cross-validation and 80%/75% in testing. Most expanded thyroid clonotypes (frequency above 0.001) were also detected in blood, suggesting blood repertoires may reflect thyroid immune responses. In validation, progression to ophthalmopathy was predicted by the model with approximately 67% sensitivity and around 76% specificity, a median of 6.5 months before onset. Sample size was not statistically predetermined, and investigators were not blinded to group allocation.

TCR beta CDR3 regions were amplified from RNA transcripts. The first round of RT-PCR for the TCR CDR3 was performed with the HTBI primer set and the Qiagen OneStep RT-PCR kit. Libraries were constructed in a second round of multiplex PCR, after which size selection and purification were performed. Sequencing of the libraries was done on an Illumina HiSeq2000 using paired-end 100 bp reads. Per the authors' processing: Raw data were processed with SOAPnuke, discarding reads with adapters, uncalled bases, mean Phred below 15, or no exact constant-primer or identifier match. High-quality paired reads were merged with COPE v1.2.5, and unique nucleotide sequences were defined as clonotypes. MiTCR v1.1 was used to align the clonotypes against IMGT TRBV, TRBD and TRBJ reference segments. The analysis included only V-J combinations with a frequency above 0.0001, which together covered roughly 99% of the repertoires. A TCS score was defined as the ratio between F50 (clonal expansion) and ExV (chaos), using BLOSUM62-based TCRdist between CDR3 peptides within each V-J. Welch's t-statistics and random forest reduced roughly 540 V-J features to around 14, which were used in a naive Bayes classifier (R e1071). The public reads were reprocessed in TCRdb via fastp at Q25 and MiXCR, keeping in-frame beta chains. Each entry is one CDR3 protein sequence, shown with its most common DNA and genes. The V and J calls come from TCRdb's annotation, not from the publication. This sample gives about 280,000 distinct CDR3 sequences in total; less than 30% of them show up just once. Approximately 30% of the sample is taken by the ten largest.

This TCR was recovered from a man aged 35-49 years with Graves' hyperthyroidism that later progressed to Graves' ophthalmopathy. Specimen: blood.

The CDR3 sequence is CASSSPGTPPGEAFF. The nucleotide sequence reads as follows: TGTGCCAGCAGCTCACCCGGGACACCTCCTGGGGAAGCTTTCTTT. The chain couples TRBV7-3 to TRBJ1-1, with a weak D call of TRBD1 (6 bases match). The CDR3, from cysteine to phenylalanine, totals 15 residues. Only the CDR3 region is kept as DNA, spanning 45 bases read in frame from base 1. V loses 4 bases of germline sequence and J loses 8 bases, and the interval between the two ends is 20 bases. CDR1 and CDR2 are read off the germline V gene as SGHTA and FQGTGA.